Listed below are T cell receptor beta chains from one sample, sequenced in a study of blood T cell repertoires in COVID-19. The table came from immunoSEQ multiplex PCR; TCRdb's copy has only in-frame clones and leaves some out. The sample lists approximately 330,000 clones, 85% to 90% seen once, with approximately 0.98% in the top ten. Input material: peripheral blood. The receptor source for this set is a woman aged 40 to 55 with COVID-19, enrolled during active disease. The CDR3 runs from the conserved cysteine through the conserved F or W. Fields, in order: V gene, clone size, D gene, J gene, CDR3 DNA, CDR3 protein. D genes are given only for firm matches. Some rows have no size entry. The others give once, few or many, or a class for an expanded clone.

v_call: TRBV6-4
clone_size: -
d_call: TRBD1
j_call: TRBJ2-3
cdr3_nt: TGTGCCAGCAGTGAGGGACAGGGGGCAGATACGCAGTATTTT
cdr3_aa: CASSEGQGADTQYF

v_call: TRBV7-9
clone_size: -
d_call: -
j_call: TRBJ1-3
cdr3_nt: TGTGCCAGCAGTCAAACTCCAGGGACTGGAAACACCATATATTTT
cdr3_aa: CASSQTPGTGNTIYF

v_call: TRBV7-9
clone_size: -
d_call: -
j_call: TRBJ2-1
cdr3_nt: TGTGCCAGCAGCCTCGGGACCTACAATGAGCAGTTCTTC
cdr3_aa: CASSLGTYNEQFF

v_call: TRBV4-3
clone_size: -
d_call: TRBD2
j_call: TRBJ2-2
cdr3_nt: TGCGCCAGCAGCCCCTTAGCGGGAGATGACACCGGGGAGCTGTTTTTT
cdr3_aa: CASSPLAGDDTGELFF

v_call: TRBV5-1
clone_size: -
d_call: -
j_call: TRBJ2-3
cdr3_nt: TGCGCCAGCAGCTGGTCAGGGATGAGCACAGATACGCAGTATTTT
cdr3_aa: CASSWSGMSTDTQYF

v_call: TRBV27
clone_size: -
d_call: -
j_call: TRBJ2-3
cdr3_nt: TGTGCCAGCAGTTTTGAGAGGGCCCCCTTCGCACGCACAGATACGCAGTATTTT
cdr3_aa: CASSFERAPFARTDTQYF

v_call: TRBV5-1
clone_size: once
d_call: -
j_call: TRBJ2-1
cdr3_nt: TGCGCCAGCACGGAGGGGACCGGCTCCTACAATGAGCAGTTCTTC
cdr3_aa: CASTEGTGSYNEQFF

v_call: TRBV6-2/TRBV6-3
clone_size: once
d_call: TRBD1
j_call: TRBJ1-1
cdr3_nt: TGTGCCAGCAGTTCGGCACAGGGGGACACTGAAGCTTTCTTT
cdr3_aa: CASSSAQGDTEAFF

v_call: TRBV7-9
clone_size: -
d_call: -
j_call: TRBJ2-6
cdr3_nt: TGTGCCAGCACCAAGCCCCAGGGCCACCAAAGCTCTGGGGCCAACGTCCTGACTTTC
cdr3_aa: CASTKPQGHQSSGANVLTF

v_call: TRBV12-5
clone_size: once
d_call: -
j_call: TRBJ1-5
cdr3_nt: TGTGCTAGTGGTTTGGGCGGCGGTCAGCCCCAGCATTTT
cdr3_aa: CASGLGGGQPQHF

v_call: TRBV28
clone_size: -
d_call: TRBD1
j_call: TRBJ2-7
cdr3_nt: TGTGCCAGCAGTTTACCGGGACAGGGGTCCAACGAGCAGTACTTC
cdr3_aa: CASSLPGQGSNEQYF

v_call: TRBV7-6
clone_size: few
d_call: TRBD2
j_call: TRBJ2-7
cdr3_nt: TGTGCCAGCAGCCAGGGACTAGTCCCCTACGAGCAGTACTTC
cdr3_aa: CASSQGLVPYEQYF

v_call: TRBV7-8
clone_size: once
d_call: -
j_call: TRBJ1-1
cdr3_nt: TGTGCCAGCACCAAAGCCGTGACACTTCAGGACACTGAAGCTTTCTTT
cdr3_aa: CASTKAVTLQDTEAFF

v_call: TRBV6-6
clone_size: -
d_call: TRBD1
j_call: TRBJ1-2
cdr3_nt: TGTGCCAGCAGTTACGGGACAGGGGGCTGGGACTATGGCTACACCTTC
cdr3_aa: CASSYGTGGWDYGYTF

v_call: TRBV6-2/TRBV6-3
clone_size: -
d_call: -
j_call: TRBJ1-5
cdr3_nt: TGTGCCAGCAGTTACCCAGGTAGAGGCAATCAGCCCCAGCATTTT
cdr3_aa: CASSYPGRGNQPQHF

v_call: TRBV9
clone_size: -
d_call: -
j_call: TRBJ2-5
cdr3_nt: TGTGCCAGCAGCGTAGGCGGGCAAGAGACCCAGTACTTC
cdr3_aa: CASSVGGQETQYF

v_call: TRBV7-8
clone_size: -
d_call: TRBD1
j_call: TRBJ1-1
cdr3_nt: TGTGCCAGCAGCTTGGCACAGGGGGGCACTGAAGCTTTCTTT
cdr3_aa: CASSLAQGGTEAFF

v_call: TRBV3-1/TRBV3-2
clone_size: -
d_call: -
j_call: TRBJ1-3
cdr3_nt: TGTGCCAGCAGCCAATCGGACATATCACTTTCCTCTGGAAACACCATATATTTT
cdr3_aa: CASSQSDISLSSGNTIYF

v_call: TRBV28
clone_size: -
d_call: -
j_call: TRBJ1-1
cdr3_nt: TGTGCCAGCAGTTTGGTCCAAGCCAACACTGAAGCTTTCTTT
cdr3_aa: CASSLVQANTEAFF

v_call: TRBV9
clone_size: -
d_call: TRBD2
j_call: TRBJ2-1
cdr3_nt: TGTGCCAGCAGCGTGGCACCTAGCGGGAGGGGGACCGATGAGCAGTTCTTC
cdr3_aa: CASSVAPSGRGTDEQFF

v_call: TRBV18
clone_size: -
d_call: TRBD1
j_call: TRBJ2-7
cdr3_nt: TGTGCCAGCTCACCTGGACAGGGTTTCTCCTACGAGCAGTACTTC
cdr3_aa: CASSPGQGFSYEQYF

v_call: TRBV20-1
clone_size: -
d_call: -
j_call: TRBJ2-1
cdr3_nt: TGCAGTGCTAGAGCGGACAATGAGCAGTTCTTC
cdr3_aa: CSARADNEQFF

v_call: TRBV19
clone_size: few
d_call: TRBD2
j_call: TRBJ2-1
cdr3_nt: TGTGCCAGTAGTGAACTAGCGGGAGTACGGTTCTTC
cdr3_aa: CASSELAGVRFF

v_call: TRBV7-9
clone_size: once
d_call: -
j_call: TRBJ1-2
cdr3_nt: TGTGCCAGCAGCCGAACACAGGGTTCGGGCTATGGCTACACCTTC
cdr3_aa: CASSRTQGSGYGYTF

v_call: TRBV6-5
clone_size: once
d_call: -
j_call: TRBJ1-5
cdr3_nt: TGTGCCAGCAGTCGGGAAAATAGCAATCAGCCCCAGCATTTT
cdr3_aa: CASSRENSNQPQHF

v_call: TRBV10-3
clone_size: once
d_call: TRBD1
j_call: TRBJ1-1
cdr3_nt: TGTGCCATCAGTGAACAGGGGCCCACGAACACTGAAGCTTTCTTT
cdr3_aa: CAISEQGPTNTEAFF

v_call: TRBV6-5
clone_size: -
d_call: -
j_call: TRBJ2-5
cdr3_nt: TGTGCCAGCAGTTACTCGCCTATTCAAGAGACCCAGTACTTC
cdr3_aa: CASSYSPIQETQYF

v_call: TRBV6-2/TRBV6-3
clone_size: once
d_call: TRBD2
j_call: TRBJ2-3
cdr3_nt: TGTGCCAGCAGCTATAGCGGGAGTCTGGCAGATACGCAGTATTTT
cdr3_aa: CASSYSGSLADTQYF

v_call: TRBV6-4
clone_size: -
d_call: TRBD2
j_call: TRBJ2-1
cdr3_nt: TGTGCCAGCAGTGACAGGGAAACTAGCGGGAGCTATGAGCAGTTCTTC
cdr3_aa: CASSDRETSGSYEQFF

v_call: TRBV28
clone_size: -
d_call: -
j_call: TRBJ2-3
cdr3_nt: TGTGCCAGCAGTAAAAGAAGACAGCGGGCAGATACGCAGTATTTT
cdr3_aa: CASSKRRQRADTQYF

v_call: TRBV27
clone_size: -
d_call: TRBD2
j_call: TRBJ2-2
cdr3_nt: TGTGCCAGCATTGAGCGGGGGACCAACACCGGGGAGCTGTTTTTT
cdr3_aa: CASIERGTNTGELFF

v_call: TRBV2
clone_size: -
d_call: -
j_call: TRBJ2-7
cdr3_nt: TGTGCCAGCAGTGAGGGCCAGGTGCTAAAGTACGAGCAGTACTTC
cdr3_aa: CASSEGQVLKYEQYF

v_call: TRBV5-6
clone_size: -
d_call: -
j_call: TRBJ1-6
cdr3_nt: TGTGCCAGCAGCTCTACCGCTGCGGGACGTAATTCACCCCTCCACTTT
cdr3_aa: CASSSTAAGRNSPLHF

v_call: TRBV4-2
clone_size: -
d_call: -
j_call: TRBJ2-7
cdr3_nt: TGTGCCAGCAGCCAAGAAGGAGTGGACGAGCAGTACTTC
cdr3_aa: CASSQEGVDEQYF

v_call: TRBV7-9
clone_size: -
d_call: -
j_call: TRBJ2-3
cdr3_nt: TGTGCCAGCCCAGCAGGGTCCAGCACAGATACGCAGTATTTT
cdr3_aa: CASPAGSSTDTQYF

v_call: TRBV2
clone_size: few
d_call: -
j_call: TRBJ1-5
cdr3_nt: TGTGCCAGCAGGCCCCCGAGTGGGAGATCCCAGCCCCAGCATTTT
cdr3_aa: CASRPPSGRSQPQHF

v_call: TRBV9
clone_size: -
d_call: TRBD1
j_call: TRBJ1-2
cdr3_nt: TGTGCCAGTACCCTGACAGGGGGAGGGTATGGCTACACCTTC
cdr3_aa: CASTLTGGGYGYTF

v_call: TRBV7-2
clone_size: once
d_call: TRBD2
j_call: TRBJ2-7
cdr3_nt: TGTGCCAGCAGCCCGCTAGCGGGGCTAACCTACGAGCAGTACTTC
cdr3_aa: CASSPLAGLTYEQYF

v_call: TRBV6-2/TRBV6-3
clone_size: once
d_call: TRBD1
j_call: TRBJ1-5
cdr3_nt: TGTGCCAGCAGTTACCCCTCCGGGCAGGGGGGAGAACAGCCCCAGCATTTT
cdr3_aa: CASSYPSGQGGEQPQHF

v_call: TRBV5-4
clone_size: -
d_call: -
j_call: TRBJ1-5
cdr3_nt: TGTGCCAGCAGCTTGGCAGGGGTCGTTGGACAGCCCCAGCATTTT
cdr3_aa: CASSLAGVVGQPQHF

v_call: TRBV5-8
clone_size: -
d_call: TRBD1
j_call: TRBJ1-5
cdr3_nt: TGTGCCAGCAGCTTGGTAGCAAGGACAGGGGGTTGGCAGCCCCAGCATTTT
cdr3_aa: CASSLVARTGGWQPQHF

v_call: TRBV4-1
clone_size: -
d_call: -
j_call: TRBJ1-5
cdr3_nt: TGCGCCAGCAGCCAGCCTACGGGACACAGATTCTTTCAGCCCCAGCATTTT
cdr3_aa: CASSQPTGHRFFQPQHF

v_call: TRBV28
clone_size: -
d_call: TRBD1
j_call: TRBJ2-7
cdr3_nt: TGTGCCAGCAGTTCAGGGGGCCTCCCCTACGAGCAGTACTTC
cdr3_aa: CASSSGGLPYEQYF

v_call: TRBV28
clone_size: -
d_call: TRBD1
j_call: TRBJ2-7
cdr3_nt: TGTGCCAGCAGAGGATCGGAACAGGGGACAAAGCAGTACTTC
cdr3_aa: CASRGSEQGTKQYF